These 28 T cell receptor beta chains were all obtained from the same sample, sequenced in a study of shared clonotypes between healthy human individuals. Sequencing used immunoSEQ multiplex PCR; TCRdb keeps in-frame clones, though not all of them. This sample has over 2 million clones, with roughly 92% found just once. The sequenced material came from naive CD4+ T cells from PBMCs. Documented subset: CD45RA+ positively selected. Every receptor here comes from a man younger than 35 in good health. Some clones in this sample may be carry-over from other donors' samples.

V is TRBV7-9 and J is TRBJ1-1; tentatively, D is TRBD1 (5 bases). CDR1 and CDR2 (germline): SEHNR, FQNEAQ (reference sequence). CDR3 length: 19 amino acids. V was clipped by 1 base and J by 3 bases, with 24 bases between them. CDR3: CASSLVPPLQPGSDTEAFF. In DNA form, the CDR3 reads TGTGCCAGCAGCTTAGTGCCCCCTCTACAACCAGGGTCTGACACTGAAGCTTTCTTT. The full variable domain, its missing parts supplied by reference TRBV7-9 and TRBJ1-1, is DTGVSQNPRHKITKRGQNVTFRCDPISEHNRLYWYRQTLGQGPEFLTYFQNEAQLEKSRLLSDRFSAERPKGSFSTLEIQRTEQGDSAMYLCASSLVPPLQPGSDTEAFFGQGTRLTVV.

The chain employs TRBV30 and TRBJ1-3; a possible D gene is TRBD1 (6 bases). V was trimmed by 2 bases and J by 2 bases, leaving 16 bases between them. The CDR3 extends over 16 amino acids. Germline CDR1 GTSNPN, CDR2 SVGIG (reference sequence). The CDR3: CAWSSGGGDTGNTIYF. CDR3 sequence (DNA): TGTGCCTGGAGTTCCGGCGGGGGGGACACTGGAAACACCATATATTTT.

V gene TRBV30 combines with J gene TRBJ1-1; weak D call: TRBD1 (6 bases). The CDR3 length is 14 residues. The germline gives CDR1 GTSNPN, CDR2 SVGIG (reference sequence). The germline V and J ends were trimmed by 1 base and 1 base, with 10 bases remaining between them. The DNA for the CDR3 is TGTGCCTGGAGTGGGGACACCGAGAACACTGAAGCTTTCTTT. Its translation is CAWSGDTENTEAFF.

The chain links TRBV29-1 to TRBJ2-3; D gene unclear. The CDR3 runs to 13 residues. Germline CDR1 and CDR2: SQVTM and ANQGSEA. V was cut by 3 bases and J by 6 bases, with 13 bases left in between. CDR3 region: CSVDLSKWDTQYF. The CDR3 region has the DNA TGCAGCGTTGATCTGTCTAAGTGGGATACGCAGTATTTT.

This rearrangement joins TRBV7-2 to TRBJ2-1, with D uncertain. With 2 bases removed from V and 4 bases from J, the gap between germline ends came to 6 bases. The CDR3 has 13 residues. Germline V gene data show CDR1 as SGHTA and CDR2 as FQGNSA. The CDR3, as DNA: TGTGCCAGCAGCTTACGGGCTTACAATGAGCAGTTCTTC. Translating it yields CASSLRAYNEQFF.

Regarding this clone: Other DNA sequences in the same sample also yield this CDR3. This chain connects TRBV5-1 to TRBJ2-3; TRBD1 is a possible D gene (6 bases). Germline V gene data show CDR1 as SGHRS and CDR2 as YFSETQ. Deletions cut 4 bases from V and 1 base from J, with 7 bases between. This CDR3 comprises 13 residues. The CDR3 here is CASSAGGTDTQYF. The CDR3 nucleotides are TGCGCCAGCAGCGCAGGGGGCACAGATACGCAGTATTTT.

This chain joins TRBV18 and TRBJ1-4, with D tentatively TRBD1 (5 bases). Germline-derived CDR1 and CDR2 are KGHSH and LQKENI. V was shortened by 3 bases and J by 0 bases, with 14 bases between the two germline ends. CDR3 size: 17 residues. The chain's CDR3 is CASSPYRRGATNEKLFF. CDR3 DNA: TGTGCCAGCTCACCTTACCGACGAGGGGCAACTAATGAAAAACTGTTTTTT.

This clone showed up just once. This chain uses TRBV5-5 with TRBJ1-1; D might be TRBD1 (5 bases). Germline V gene sequence: CDR1 SGHKS, CDR2 YYEKEE (reference sequence). The CDR3 is 14 amino acids. Trimming took 4 bases from V and 12 from J, leaving 22 bases between them. Here the CDR3 DNA reads TGTGCCAGCAGCCCGTACACCTTCGGGGGAGAGTCTTTCTTT. The encoded protein is CASSPYTFGGESFF.

The chain couples TRBV5-1 to TRBJ1-1; D gene unclear. The V end lost 2 bases, the J end lost 3 bases, and 14 bases lay between the germline ends. The V gene's germline CDR1 is SGHRS and CDR2 YFSETQ. The length of the CDR3 is 15 residues. The CDR3 reads CASSLTGFADTEAFF. DNA of the CDR3: TGCGCCAGCAGCTTAACGGGGTTTGCGGACACTGAAGCTTTCTTT.

V is TRBV7-3 and J is TRBJ2-7; D is possibly TRBD1 (5 bases). Trimming pared 8 bases from V and 0 bases from J, leaving 11 bases between. Germline V CDR1 and CDR2: SGHTA, FQGTGA. CDR3 length equals 13 residues. In DNA form, the CDR3 reads TGTGCCAGCGGGGCGTCGGGCTCCTACGAGCAGTACTTC. It codes for CASGASGSYEQYF.

The CDR3: CATSWGQTAGYEQYF. The CDR3 region has the DNA TGTGCCACCAGCTGGGGCCAGACGGCTGGGTACGAGCAGTACTTC. This chain uses TRBV15 with TRBJ2-7, with D possibly TRBD1 on 5 matching bases. The CDR3 spans 15 residues. Between the trimmed V and J ends, which lost 5 bases and 4 bases, there was a span of 18 bases. Germline-derived CDR1 and CDR2 are LNHNV and YYDKDF (reference sequence). Combining the CDR3 with reference TRBV15 and TRBJ2-7 gives the whole variable domain DAMVIQNPRYQVTQFGKPVTLSCSQTLNHNVMYWYQQKSSQAPKLLFHYYDKDFNNEADTPDNFQSRRPNTSFCFLDIRSPGLGDTAMYLCATSWGQTAGYEQYFGPGTRLTVT.

This rearrangement joins TRBV9 to TRBJ2-7, with a possible D match to TRBD2 (5 bases). The CDR3 spans 13 residues. The germline V gene encodes CDR1 SGDLS and CDR2 YYNGEE. V dropped 3 bases and J dropped 5 bases, with 12 bases sitting between them. The CDR3, as DNA: TGTGCCAGCAGCGCTGGTTGGGGAGACGAGCAGTACTTC. Its protein is CASSAGWGDEQYF.

CDR3 sequence reads: CASSPGLAVGDTQYF. The CDR3 DNA follows: TGTGCCAGCAGCCCCGGACTAGCTGTTGGAGATACGCAGTATTTT. V is TRBV7-2 and J is TRBJ2-3; TRBD2 matches 8 bases. This CDR3 region has 15 residues. After removal of 5 bases from V and 5 bases from J, the junction contained 9 bases not matched to a gene. Germline-derived CDR1 and CDR2 are SGHTA and FQGNSA.

CDR3 sequence reads: CASSPDPTSNYGYTF. The CDR3 bases are TGTGCCAGCTCACCAGATCCAACTAGTAACTATGGCTACACCTTC. This chain links TRBV18 with TRBJ1-2; D is unresolved. V was cut by 2 bases and J by 1 base, with 11 bases left in between. CDR3 length: 15 amino acids. The V gene's germline CDR1 is KGHSH and CDR2 LQKENI. The variable domain in full, completed from reference TRBV18 and TRBJ1-2, reads NAGVMQNPRHLVRRRGQEARLRCSPMKGHSHVYWYRQLPEEGLKFMVYLQKENIIDESGMPKERFSAEFPKEGPSILRIQQVVRGDSAAYFCASSPDPTSNYGYTFGSGTRLTVV.

The rearrangement links TRBV28 to TRBJ1-2; possibly TRBD1 for D (5 bases). Germline V CDR1 and CDR2: MDHEN, SYDVKM. The CDR3 consists of 16 residues. V shed 4 bases and J shed 1 base, with 16 bases lying between them. The CDR3 spells CASSSQGGDHNYGYTF. The CDR3 coding sequence is TGTGCCAGCAGTTCCCAGGGCGGGGACCATAACTATGGCTACACCTTC.

The gene calls are TRBV5-4 and TRBJ1-4; 7 nucleotides line up with TRBD1. This CDR3 region has 14 residues. Germline lookup yields CDR1 SGHNT and CDR2 YYREEE (reference sequence). J gave up 4 bases and V 4 bases, and 4 bases lay outside the gene matches. In DNA form, the CDR3 reads TGTGCCAGCAGCGGGGGACAGTATAATGAAAAACTGTTTTTT. Its protein is CASSGGQYNEKLFF.

Concerning this clone: The same CDR3 also results from other DNA sequences found in this sample. The V and J genes are TRBV14 and TRBJ2-7; 13 bases fit TRBD2. There are 14 residues in the CDR3. The germline CDR1 and CDR2 sequences are SGHDN and FVKESK. V lost 3 bases, J lost 4 bases, and 0 bases stayed unmatched. CDR3 sequence: CASSQGLAGYEQYF. For the CDR3, the DNA is TGTGCCAGCAGCCAGGGACTAGCGGGGTACGAGCAGTACTTC.

The chain employs TRBV5-1 and TRBJ2-1, with 14 bases lining up with TRBD2. This CDR3 has 17 residues. The V gene end was trimmed by 4 bases and the J gene end by 9 bases; junction bases not matched to a gene: 12. Germline loops: CDR1 SGHRS, CDR2 YFSETQ. CDR3 in DNA: TGCGCCAGCAGCAAAGGGACTAGCGGGAGAATTATGGGTGAGCAGTTCTTC. This codes for CASSKGTSGRIMGEQFF.

The rearrangement joins TRBV7-6 to TRBJ2-5, with 8 bases lining up with TRBD2. V was clipped by 5 bases and J by 6 bases; unmatched bases: 11. The CDR3 consists of 15 residues. In germline, CDR1 is SGHVS, CDR2 FNYEAQ. The CDR3 protein is CASSPGSGRVQTQYF. The CDR3 bases are TGTGCCAGCAGCCCCGGCAGCGGGAGAGTGCAGACCCAGTACTTC.

This clone was seen just once. The chain has TRBV7-3 and TRBJ2-1; 8 positions agree with TRBD2. V trimming: 5 bases; J trimming: 0 bases; junction bases outside the gene matches: 12. CDR1 and CDR2 from the germline V gene are SGHTA and FQGTGA. The CDR3 runs to 18 residues. DNA for the CDR3: TGTGCCAGCAGCCCCAAGGCGGGAGGCCCGAGCTCCTACAATGAGCAGTTCTTC. It translates to CASSPKAGGPSSYNEQFF. Drawing the rest from reference TRBV7-3 and TRBJ2-1, the complete variable domain is GAGVSQTPSNKVTEKGKYVELRCDPISGHTALYWYRQSLGQGPEFLIYFQGTGAADDSGLPNDRFFAVRPEGSVSTLKIQRTERGDSAVYLCASSPKAGGPSSYNEQFFGPGTRLTVL.

This chain links TRBV4-2 with TRBJ1-3; weak D call: TRBD1 (5 bases). The CDR3 covers 16 residues. The V end was cut by 8 bases, the J end by 0 bases, with 17 bases between. Germline V gene sequence: CDR1 LGHNA, CDR2 YNFKEQ. DNA of the CDR3: TGTGCCAGCGGCGCTCCGGCAACAGGCTCTGGAAACACCATATATTTT. It specifies CASGAPATGSGNTIYF.

This clone was detected only a few times. This rearrangement joins TRBV7-2 to TRBJ1-3; the D is unclear. The CDR3 length is 13 residues. The V gene's germline CDR1 is SGHTA and CDR2 FQGNSA. Trimming shortened V by 4 bases and J by 2 bases, and 6 bases separated the two germline ends. CDR3 sequence reads: CASSYDPGNTIYF. The CDR3 DNA follows: TGTGCCAGCAGCTACGATCCTGGAAACACCATATATTTT.

A note on this clone: The sample contains more than one DNA sequence encoding this CDR3. The chain carries TRBV5-1 and TRBJ1-1, with 11 positions matching TRBD1. This CDR3 has 14 residues. The trim removed 3 bases at V and 4 bases at J, leaving 2 bases unmatched. Per the germline V gene, CDR1 is SGHRS and CDR2 is YFSETQ. The DNA for the CDR3 is TGCGCCAGCAGCTCCGGGACAGGGGGCACTGAAGCTTTCTTT. As protein: CASSSGTGGTEAFF.

CDR3: CATSRGREGGYTF. The CDR3 nucleotides are TGTGCCACCAGCAGGGGCAGGGAGGGTGGCTACACCTTC. V is TRBV15 and J is TRBJ1-2, with D possibly matching TRBD1 (5 bases). Looked up from germline, CDR1 is LNHNV and CDR2 is YYDKDF (reference sequence). The CDR3 is 13 amino acids. V lost 3 bases and J 7 bases, leaving 12 bases between the germline ends.

V is TRBV6-1 and J is TRBJ1-1; D gene unclear. CDR3 length: 11 amino acids. Germline lookup yields CDR1 MNHNS and CDR2 SASEGT. V dropped 3 bases and J dropped 8 bases, with 7 bases sitting between them. CDR3 in amino acids: CASSDSREAFF. The CDR3 DNA sequence: TGTGCCAGCAGTGACAGCCGAGAAGCTTTCTTT.

The chain links TRBV9 to TRBJ2-3; D is possibly TRBD1 or TRBD2 (7 bases each). Germline V CDR1 and CDR2: SGDLS, YYNGEE. The length of the CDR3 is 16 residues. V lost 2 bases, J lost 6 bases, and 19 bases lay in between. The CDR3 coding sequence is TGTGCCAGCAGCGTCCAGGGGAGGGGGCGAGGGGATACGCAGTATTTT. Translation: CASSVQGRGRGDTQYF.

This CDR3 reads CASSLPGGGGREQYF. CDR3 bases: TGTGCCAGCAGCCTACCCGGCGGGGGTGGGCGCGAGCAGTACTTC. This chain links TRBV11-2 with TRBJ2-7, with 7 bases fitting TRBD2. J lost 6 bases, V lost 5 bases, and 13 bases had no gene match. The CDR3 has 15 residues. Germline CDR1 reads SGHAT; CDR2 reads FQNNGV.

A single count supports this clone. This rearrangement joins TRBV25-1 to TRBJ2-7; the match to TRBD1 covers 11 bases. V lost 4 bases and J lost 3; bases outside the gene matches: 5. The germline CDR1 and CDR2 sequences are MGHDK and SYGVNS. The CDR3 spans 15 residues. The CDR3 region is CASSGGTGGNYEQYF. CDR3 coding DNA: TGTGCCAGCAGTGGGGGGACAGGGGGAAACTACGAGCAGTACTTC.